This passage covers 26 T cell receptor beta chains from one sample sequenced in a study of T cell repertoires in cytomegalovirus infection. What these receptors recognize is not known. TCRdb recomputed calls from the reads with MiXCR, one row per CDR3 protein. The table records about 310,000 distinct CDR3 sequences, more than 20% of them present only once. The sequences come from cultured PBMCs, collected from culture after CMV antigen stimulation. All receptors derive from a human donor in good health (CMV status not recorded). Some clones in this sample may be carry-over from other donors' samples.

This rearrangement joins TRBV5-4 to TRBJ1-1; D unclear. Germline CDR1 and CDR2: SGHNT and YYREEE (reference sequence). V was trimmed by 0 bases and J by 0 bases, leaving 6 bases between them. CDR3 size: 14 residues. CDR3 region: CASSLEAVNTEAFF. The CDR3 DNA sequence: TGTGCCAGCAGCTTGGAGGCAGTGAACACTGAAGCTTTCTTT.

In this sample, this clonotype turned up a few times. J is TRBJ1-5 and V is TRBV24-1; D is undetermined. V lost 6 bases and J lost 4, with 9 bases in between. Germline CDR1 is KGHDR and CDR2 is SFDVKD. The CDR3 totals 13 residues. The CDR3, as DNA: TGTGCCACCAGTTATCGGAGAAATCAGCCCCAGCATTTT. Encoded protein: CATSYRRNQPQHF.

This clonotype was seen ten or more times. The CDR3 here is CASSLARGSYNEQFF. Written as DNA, the CDR3 is TGTGCCAGCAGCTTAGCCAGGGGCTCCTACAATGAGCAGTTCTTC. V and J are TRBV7-2 and TRBJ2-1, with D perhaps TRBD1 (6 bases). The V gene's germline CDR1 is SGHTA and CDR2 FQGNSA. The V end lost 0 bases, the J end lost 0 bases, and 6 bases lay between the germline ends. The length of the CDR3 is 15 residues.

This clonotype was detected a few times. This sequence joins TRBV2 and TRBJ1-4; TRBD1 is a possible D gene (6 bases). The CDR3 loop spans 12 amino acids. Germline loops: CDR1 SNHLY, CDR2 FYNNEI. The germline V and J ends were trimmed by 10 bases and 8 bases, with 14 bases remaining between them. The chain's CDR3 is CATNRESEKLFF. In nucleotides, the CDR3 is TGTGCCACAAACAGGGAATCCGAAAAACTGTTTTTT.

This clonotype was observed at least ten times. The chain couples TRBV7-9 to TRBJ1-2; D is unclear. V was pared by 1 base and J by 7 bases, with 7 bases between. The CDR3 is 12 residues long. Germline CDR1 and CDR2: SEHNR and FQNEAQ (reference sequence). In DNA, the CDR3 is TGTGCCAGCAGCTTAGTAGGCGGTGGCTACACCTTC. Translation: CASSLVGGGYTF.

Here the CDR3 DNA reads TGTGCCAGCATGGTTGTGGGAATGGGCTACACCTTC. Amino acid sequence: CASMVVGMGYTF. V usage is TRBV28 and J usage is TRBJ1-2; D not certain. This CDR3 is 12 amino acids long. Germline CDR1 is MDHEN and CDR2 is SYDVKM. Trimming removed 7 bases at V and 8 bases at J, with 14 bases between.

This clonotype was seen a few times. The rearrangement links TRBV20-1 to TRBJ1-6, with D perhaps matching TRBD1 (6 bases). Trimming shortened V by 3 bases and J by 4 bases, and 13 bases separated the two germline ends. Germline-derived CDR1 and CDR2 are DFQATT and SNEGSKA (reference sequence). CDR3 length equals 15 residues. The CDR3 protein is CSARSGTQYNSPLHF. The CDR3 nucleotides are TGCAGTGCTAGGAGCGGGACACAATATAATTCACCCCTCCACTTT.

This chain connects TRBV12-3 or TRBV12-4 to TRBJ2-1, with 7 positions matching TRBD2. The V and J ends lost 5 bases and 5 bases, in that order; junction bases with no gene match: 9. The CDR3 is 15 amino acids. CDR3 sequence: CASSRWAGENNEQFF. The DNA of the CDR3 is TGTGCCAGCAGTCGCTGGGCGGGAGAAAACAATGAGCAGTTCTTC.

There are a few counts of this clonotype. The chain uses TRBV6-2 or TRBV6-3 and TRBJ2-7, with TRBD1 identical over 8 bases. V trimming: 10 bases; J trimming: 7 bases; junction bases outside the gene matches: 6. Germline-derived CDR1 and CDR2 are MNHEY and SVGEGT. The CDR3 length is 11 residues. The CDR3 sequence: CATSRTGEQYV. The CDR3 coding sequence is TGTGCCACCTCTCGGACAGGGGAGCAGTACGTC.

This clonotype showed up many times. The V call is TRBV11-2, the J call TRBJ2-3, with 9 bases fitting TRBD1. The V gene's germline CDR1 is SGHAT and CDR2 FQNNGV. The J segment lost 4 bases and the V segment lost 5 bases, leaving 10 bases of the junction unmatched. The CDR3 totals 16 residues. The CDR3 DNA sequence: TGTGCCAGCAGCCGCGCGGACAGGGGAAGGGCAGATACGCAGTATTTT. This codes for CASSRADRGRADTQYF.

The chain combines TRBV15 with TRBJ2-3, with 7 positions matching TRBD2. The V gene end was trimmed by 3 bases and the J gene end by 5 bases; junction bases not matched to a gene: 11. This CDR3 is built from 16 residues. Germline V CDR1 and CDR2: LNHNV, YYDKDF (reference sequence). Here the CDR3 DNA reads TGTGCCACCAGCAGTTTCGGGACCAGCGGGAAAGATACGCAGTATTTT. It specifies CATSSFGTSGKDTQYF.

The rearrangement joins TRBV29-1 to TRBJ2-1; 9 nucleotides line up with TRBD2. This CDR3 contains 18 residues. Trimming cost V 6 bases and J 0 bases; bases outside gene matches: 15. Per germline, CDR1 SQVTM and CDR2 ANQGSEA. CDR3 loop: CSVGGKASGESSYNEQFF. The CDR3 DNA follows: TGCAGCGTGGGTGGTAAGGCTAGCGGGGAGAGCTCCTACAATGAGCAGTTCTTC.

The table lists this clonotype with many counts. The V and J genes are TRBV7-2 and TRBJ1-2; TRBD1 agrees at 9 bases. The CDR3 runs 16 residues. Germline values: CDR1 SGHTA, CDR2 FQGNSA. Trimming cost V 5 bases and J 8 bases; bases outside gene matches: 15. The CDR3 protein is CASSRAADRGSSGYTF. CDR3 sequence (DNA): TGTGCCAGCAGCCGGGCGGCGGACAGGGGTTCTTCGGGCTACACCTTC.

The CDR3 region has the DNA TGTGCCAGCAGTTACAGGGGGGGCGGGAGTTACGAGCAGTACGTC. It specifies CASSYRGGGSYEQYV. This chain links TRBV6-6 with TRBJ2-7, with a weak D call TRBD2 (7 bases). The CDR3 length is 15 residues. V dropped 2 bases and J dropped 4 bases, with 15 bases sitting between them. Germline loops: CDR1 MNHNY, CDR2 SVGAGI (reference sequence).

There are many counts of this clonotype. The chain uses TRBV7-2 and TRBJ1-2; no reliable D call. Germline lookup yields CDR1 SGHTA and CDR2 FQGNSA. CDR3 length: 11 residues. The V gene lost 5 bases and the J gene lost 8 bases, with 9 bases spanning the gap. CDR3 coding DNA: TGTGCCAGCAGCGACCGCGTAGGCTACACCTTC. Its protein is CASSDRVGYTF. The complete variable domain, with remaining parts taken from reference TRBV7-2 and TRBJ1-2, reads GAGVSQSPSNKVTEKGKDVELRCDPISGHTALYWYRQSLGQGLEFLIYFQGNSAPDKSGLPSDRFSAERTGGSVSTLTIQRTQQEDSAVYLCASSDRVGYTFGSGTRLTVV.

V gene TRBV6-6 combines with J gene TRBJ1-5; 9 nucleotides match TRBD1. This CDR3 spans 13 amino acids. Germline V gives CDR1 MNHNY, CDR2 SVGAGI (reference sequence). V shed 11 bases and J 2 bases; nucleotides not matched to a gene: 4. CDR3 sequence: CAGRTGGNQPQHF. The CDR3 DNA sequence: TGTGCCGGACGGACAGGGGGCAATCAGCCCCAGCATTTT.

This clonotype was seen only a few times. The chain employs TRBV6-2 or TRBV6-3 and TRBJ2-2; TRBD1 aligns across 7 bases. V was pared by 6 bases and J by 6 bases, with 10 bases of the junction left unmatched. This CDR3 comprises 15 residues. Germline values: CDR1 MNHEY, CDR2 SVGEGT. The CDR3, as DNA: TGTGCCAGCAGACTCGACAGGGAAAGACCCGGGGAGCTGTTTTTT. Protein sequence: CASRLDRERPGELFF.

The chain joins TRBV6-5 to TRBJ2-7; D assignment may be TRBD1 or TRBD2 (5 bases each). V was pared by 0 bases and J by 4 bases, with 13 bases between. Germline V CDR1 and CDR2: MNHEY, SVGAGI. The CDR3 consists of 15 residues. The CDR3 DNA is TGTGCCAGCAGTTACTCGGGGACGTTGGGGTACGAGCAGTACTTC. Amino acid sequence: CASSYSGTLGYEQYF.

In this sample, this clonotype turned up a few times. This rearrangement joins TRBV10-3 to TRBJ2-3; 10 bases are shared with TRBD2. Germline V gives CDR1 ENHRY, CDR2 SYGVKD. The CDR3 contains 16 residues. The trim removed 6 bases at V and 0 bases at J, leaving 6 bases unmatched. The CDR3 nucleotides read TGTGCCATCAGGCCGACTAGCGGGTCTAGCACAGATACGCAGTATTTT. Protein sequence: CAIRPTSGSSTDTQYF.

The V call is TRBV7-2, the J call TRBJ1-2; no firm D call. V lost 1 base and J lost 5, with 5 bases in between. From germline, CDR1 is SGHTA and CDR2 FQGNSA. The CDR3 is 12 amino acids. The CDR3 nucleotides read TGTGCCAGCAGCTTAGGTGTGTATGGCTACACCTTC. This codes for CASSLGVYGYTF.

This clonotype was observed a few times. The chain combines TRBV15 with TRBJ1-2; 8 bases line up with TRBD1. The trim removed 1 base at V and 6 bases at J, leaving 13 bases unmatched. The CDR3 covers 17 residues. Germline CDR1 and CDR2: LNHNV and YYDKDF (reference sequence). CDR3 residues: CATSRAPGGQGRDGYTF. CDR3 nucleotides: TGTGCCACCAGCAGAGCTCCAGGAGGACAGGGAAGAGATGGCTACACCTTC.

In this sample, this clonotype turned up a few times. The chain joins TRBV29-1 to TRBJ1-2, with TRBD1 matching 7 bases. V was pared by 7 bases and J by 7 bases, with 9 bases of the junction left unmatched. The germline V gene has CDR1 SQVTM and CDR2 ANQGSEA. The CDR3 runs to 12 residues. In DNA form, the CDR3 reads TGCAGCGCCGTCCGGGACAGAAGTGGCTACACCTTC. This codes for CSAVRDRSGYTF.

This rearrangement joins TRBV12-3 or TRBV12-4 to TRBJ2-7; 13 bases agree with TRBD2. The J segment lost 0 bases and the V segment lost 6 bases, leaving 8 bases of the junction unmatched. This CDR3 has 17 residues. CDR3 amino acids: CASSFGLAGEGSYEQYF. The DNA of the CDR3 is TGTGCCAGCAGCTTCGGACTAGCGGGAGAAGGCTCCTACGAGCAGTACTTC.

The chain employs TRBV5-1 and TRBJ1-1; weak D call: TRBD1 (5 bases). The CDR3 totals 15 residues. From germline, CDR1 is SGHRS and CDR2 YFSETQ. Trimming took off 4 bases at V and 0 bases at J, with 13 bases between the two ends. The CDR3 region is CASSAQQGLNTEAFF. CDR3 coding DNA: TGCGCCAGCAGCGCACAGCAGGGCCTGAACACTGAAGCTTTCTTT.

This chain uses TRBV12-3 or TRBV12-4 with TRBJ2-7; no firm D call. This CDR3 comprises 13 residues. V lost 2 bases to trimming and J lost 6 bases, with 11 bases between them. The CDR3 spells CASSLNREGEQYF. The DNA for the CDR3 is TGTGCCAGCAGTTTAAACCGAGAAGGCGAGCAGTACTTC.

In this sample, this clonotype turned up a few times. V gene TRBV7-2 combines with J gene TRBJ2-7; the D call may be TRBD1 or TRBD2 (6 bases each). Trimming pared 1 base from V and 2 bases from J, leaving 9 bases between. The CDR3 totals 14 residues. Germline V lookup: CDR1 SGHTA, CDR2 FQGNSA. CDR3 in DNA: TGTGCCAGCAGCTTAGACGGGGGCCCCTACGAGCAGTACTTC. It is translated as CASSLDGGPYEQYF.